Here is one TCR beta chain with its context. Given a much more abundant clone one base away, this may be a read error. The CDR3 spans 16 residues. V lost 5 bases and J 8 bases, leaving 20 bases between the germline ends. In germline, CDR1 is SGHRS, CDR2 YFSETQ. RNA was extracted from bulk tissue without any cell sorting. The normal lung tissue was taken more than 3 cm from the tumor edge. A modified ARM-PCR protocol with three rounds of nested PCR amplified TCRbeta. Each CDR3 protein is one row after TCRdb ran MiXCR on the multiplex PCR reads. The table has some 99,000 distinct CDR3 sequences, 60% to 80% seen once. This sample was included in a study of tumor and adjacent non-tumor tissue in lung cancer.

This TCR was sampled from a man between 60 and 75 years old with non-small cell lung cancer. V usage is TRBV5-1 and J usage is TRBJ1-6; a weak D match, TRBD1 (5 bases). The sequenced sample consisted of distant non-tumor lung tissue. DNA for the CDR3: TGCGCCAGCAGACCTAGAATAGGGGTAGTCGATTCACCCCTCCACTTT. Protein product: CASRPRIGVVDSPLHF.